The rows below give T cell receptor beta chains drawn from one sample of a study of T cells after yellow fever vaccination. TCRdb redid the calling of the 5' RACE reads with MiXCR, one entry per CDR3 protein. The sample records 350,000 or so distinct CDR3 sequences, roughly 8.6% being singletons. The sample here was PBMCs, taken approximately 47 days after the first yellow fever vaccination. These receptors originate from a man between 18 and 35 years old who received the YFV17D yellow fever vaccine. Each CDR3 is given with its conserved first and last residue. The order of the fields is D gene, clone size, J gene, V gene, CDR3 DNA, CDR3 protein. A D gene is named only where the DNA matches it firmly. Rows may omit the clone size; those that give it use once, few, many or a size class.

D: .; size: many; J: TRBJ1-5; V: TRBV11-2; DNA: TGTGCCAGCAGCTTAACCGAGGGCAATCAGCCCCAGCATTTT; CDR3: CASSLTEGNQPQHF
D: .; size: few; J: TRBJ2-3; V: TRBV6-2/TRBV6-3; DNA: TGTGCCAGCAGTTACGGGCGCCTGACAATGAGCTCAGATACGCAGTATTTT; CDR3: CASSYGRLTMSSDTQYF
D: .; size: .; J: TRBJ2-1; V: TRBV11-1; DNA: TGTGCCAGCAGCTTAAGAACCCACCGGAACGGGGAGCAGTTCTTC; CDR3: CASSLRTHRNGEQFF
D: TRBD2; size: .; J: TRBJ2-3; V: TRBV5-6; DNA: TGTGCCAGCAGCTCCCAACTAGCGCCAAGCACAGATACGCAGTATTTT; CDR3: CASSSQLAPSTDTQYF
D: .; size: .; J: TRBJ1-1; V: TRBV10-3; DNA: TGTGCCATCAGTGCGGCGGCGGGGAGGGAGACTGAAGCTTTCTTT; CDR3: CAISAAAGRETEAFF
D: .; size: few; J: TRBJ1-1; V: TRBV7-2; DNA: TGTGCCAGCAGCTTAGCGGGTATCGCTGAAGCTTTCTTT; CDR3: CASSLAGIAEAFF
D: TRBD2; size: few; J: TRBJ2-3; V: TRBV9; DNA: TGTGCCAGCAGCGTCGGGGGGTCTAGCACAGATACGCAGTATTTT; CDR3: CASSVGGSSTDTQYF
D: .; size: few; J: TRBJ2-1; V: TRBV5-1; DNA: TGCGCCAGCAGCTTGGTTGGTCTAGGGAGCTCCTACAATGAGCAGTTCTTC; CDR3: CASSLVGLGSSYNEQFF
D: .; size: .; J: TRBJ1-6; V: TRBV20-1; DNA: TGCAGTGCCCCCGGGACTTATAATTCACCCCTCCACTTT; CDR3: CSAPGTYNSPLHF
D: TRBD1; size: .; J: TRBJ1-2; V: TRBV5-1; DNA: TGCGCCAGCAGCAACGACAGGGACTCTGGCTACACCTTC; CDR3: CASSNDRDSGYTF
D: TRBD2; size: .; J: TRBJ2-7; V: TRBV4-2; DNA: TGTGCCAGCAGCCAAGATTGGGCTAGCGGGGGCGGCGAGCAGTACTTC; CDR3: CASSQDWASGGGEQYF
D: .; size: .; J: TRBJ2-2; V: TRBV9; DNA: TGTGCCAGCAGTGCCGGGACGGTCACCGGGGAGCTGTTTTTT; CDR3: CASSAGTVTGELFF
D: .; size: few; J: TRBJ1-1; V: TRBV24-1; DNA: TGTGCCACCAGTGATTTGCCCGGGTATGAAGCTTTCTTT; CDR3: CATSDLPGYEAFF
D: TRBD2; size: .; J: TRBJ2-3; V: TRBV6-2/TRBV6-3; DNA: TGTGCCAGCACCCACGGACTAGCGGGGGCCTTCGGAGATACGCAGTATTTT; CDR3: CASTHGLAGAFGDTQYF
D: .; size: few; J: TRBJ1-1; V: TRBV19; DNA: TGTGCCAGCCACGGGACGGTACCTGAAGCTTTCTTT; CDR3: CASHGTVPEAFF
D: .; size: .; J: TRBJ2-2; V: TRBV24-1; DNA: TGTGCCACCAGTGGGGCCGGGGGTTACACCGGGGAGCTGTTTTTT; CDR3: CATSGAGGYTGELFF
D: TRBD2; size: many; J: TRBJ2-1; V: TRBV15; DNA: TGTGCCACCAGCAGGGGACTAGCGGGGGCCTACAATGAGCAGTTCTTC; CDR3: CATSRGLAGAYNEQFF
D: .; size: many; J: TRBJ1-1; V: TRBV28; DNA: TGTGCCAGCAGTTTTCAGTACTCCAACCCGAACACTGAAGCTTTCTTT; CDR3: CASSFQYSNPNTEAFF
D: .; size: .; J: TRBJ1-1; V: TRBV4-3; DNA: TGCGCCAGCAGCCAAGCACGGGTGAGGACTGAAGCTTTCTTT; CDR3: CASSQARVRTEAFF
D: .; size: .; J: TRBJ1-2; V: TRBV29-1; DNA: TGCAGCGTTGGGGGCAGGGACTATGGCTACACCTTC; CDR3: CSVGGRDYGYTF
D: .; size: many; J: TRBJ1-5; V: TRBV4-1; DNA: TGCGCCAGCAGCCTTGTGGGGGGCGGACAGCCCCAGCATTTT; CDR3: CASSLVGGGQPQHF
D: TRBD2; size: .; J: TRBJ2-3; V: TRBV3-1; DNA: TGTGCCAGCAGCCAACGACTAGCCACAGATACGCAGTATTTT; CDR3: CASSQRLATDTQYF
D: .; size: .; J: TRBJ1-6; V: TRBV4-1; DNA: TGCGCCAGCAGCCCCCATCGACACAGCTATAATTCACCCCTCCACTTT; CDR3: CASSPHRHSYNSPLHF
D: TRBD1; size: few; J: TRBJ1-6; V: TRBV7-8; DNA: TGTGCCAGCAGCTTAGGCCCTAGGGACAGGGGGCCACCCCTCCACTTT; CDR3: CASSLGPRDRGPPLHF
D: TRBD2; size: few; J: TRBJ2-5; V: TRBV11-2; DNA: TGTGCCAGCAGCCAGGGACTAGCGGGGGGTGTTCTGGAGACCCAGTACTTC; CDR3: CASSQGLAGGVLETQYF